This T cell receptor beta chain was recorded in a study of blood T cells in healthy people across ages. The CDR3 covers 15 residues. V was pared by 0 bases and J by 7 bases, with 3 bases of the junction left unmatched. CDR1 is KGHDR, CDR2 SFDVKD, per germline. In the case of this clonotype: Its antigen remains unidentified.

A second PCR, run for roughly 7 to 12 cycles, used a sample-barcoded 5' primer plus a J-beta primer mix. One entry per CDR3 protein results from TCRdb running MiXCR on the 5' RACE reads. Here the sample spans roughly 830,000 distinct CDR3 sequences, about 59% being singletons. Drawing of peripheral blood yielded approximately 10 milliliters from each donor. Study-wide results and caveats: Aged donors had fewer naive CD4+ cells and lower diversity than long-lived donors. Researchers report that TCR beta diversity correlated strongly with naive T cell percentage. Unsorted PBMC input precluded a conclusive naive versus antigen-experienced comparison.

This rearrangement joins TRBV24-1 to TRBJ2-1, with TRBD1 identical over 9 bases. What was sequenced was blood. This TCR was recovered from a young man in good health. CDR3 amino acids: CATSDLGDRVNEQFF. CDR3 bases: TGTGCCACCAGTGATTTGGGGGACAGGGTAAATGAGCAGTTCTTC.